A selection of T cell receptor beta chains follows, all from one sample in a study of cytomegalovirus exposure and HLA in healthy donors. Only in-frame clones appear in the TCRdb table, and some are missing; sequencing was by immunoSEQ multiplex PCR. This sample carries approximately 120,000 clones, 89% of them seen once, and the ten largest clones take around 1.1%. The sequenced sample was PBMCs. These receptors were collected from a woman in her late teens or twenties in good health and CMV-seronegative. Both conserved end residues are part of each CDR3. The D gene is left open where the match is weak. Not every row has a clone size; where given, it reads once, few, many or a size class.

cdr3_aa: CASSGTGRNFVANYGYTF; cdr3_nt: TGTGCCAGCAGTGGGACAGGGAGAAATTTCGTGGCTAACTATGGCTACACCTTC; clone_size: .; j_call: TRBJ1-2; d_call: TRBD1; v_call: TRBV6-1
cdr3_aa: CASSLDPKPLHF; cdr3_nt: TGTGCCAGCAGCTTAGACCCTAAACCCCTCCACTTT; clone_size: once; j_call: TRBJ1-6; d_call: .; v_call: TRBV7-9
cdr3_aa: CASSPRSYEQYF; cdr3_nt: TGTGCCAGCTCACCACGGAGTTACGAGCAGTACTTC; clone_size: .; j_call: TRBJ2-7; d_call: .; v_call: TRBV18
cdr3_aa: CASSLEGVFNEQFF; cdr3_nt: TGTGCCAGCAGTTTGGAGGGCGTTTTCAATGAGCAGTTCTTC; clone_size: .; j_call: TRBJ2-1; d_call: .; v_call: TRBV27
cdr3_aa: CASSKGQRMSTEAFF; cdr3_nt: TGTGCCAGTAGCAAGGGACAGAGAATGAGTACTGAAGCTTTCTTT; clone_size: once; j_call: TRBJ1-1; d_call: TRBD1; v_call: TRBV19
cdr3_aa: CASVPTGNTEAFF; cdr3_nt: TGTGCCAGCGTACCGACAGGGAACACTGAAGCTTTCTTT; clone_size: .; j_call: TRBJ1-1; d_call: .; v_call: TRBV7-9
cdr3_aa: CAWSVSYGGNQPQHF; cdr3_nt: TGTGCCTGGAGTGTATCTTATGGGGGGAATCAGCCCCAGCATTTT; clone_size: once; j_call: TRBJ1-5; d_call: .; v_call: TRBV30
cdr3_aa: CASSLDPAGYGYTF; cdr3_nt: TGTGCCAGCAGCTTAGATCCGGCAGGGTATGGCTACACCTTC; clone_size: .; j_call: TRBJ1-2; d_call: .; v_call: TRBV11-2
cdr3_aa: CAISEETAFGEQYF; cdr3_nt: TGTGCCATCAGTGAGGAGACAGCCTTTGGGGAGCAGTACTTC; clone_size: .; j_call: TRBJ2-7; d_call: .; v_call: TRBV10-3
cdr3_aa: CASSQNSNTGELFF; cdr3_nt: TGTGCCAGCAGCCAGAACAGCAACACCGGGGAGCTGTTTTTT; clone_size: .; j_call: TRBJ2-2; d_call: .; v_call: TRBV14
cdr3_aa: CASSQAGDQPQHF; cdr3_nt: TGCGCCAGCAGCCAAGCGGGGGATCAGCCCCAGCATTTT; clone_size: .; j_call: TRBJ1-5; d_call: .; v_call: TRBV4-1
cdr3_aa: CASSQSLPHTQYF; cdr3_nt: TGTGCCAGCAGCCAATCCCTACCCCATACGCAGTATTTT; clone_size: .; j_call: TRBJ2-3; d_call: .; v_call: TRBV14
cdr3_aa: CASSESGISTGELFF; cdr3_nt: TGTGCCAGCAGCGAAAGCGGGATATCCACCGGGGAGCTGTTTTTT; clone_size: .; j_call: TRBJ2-2; d_call: TRBD2; v_call: TRBV9